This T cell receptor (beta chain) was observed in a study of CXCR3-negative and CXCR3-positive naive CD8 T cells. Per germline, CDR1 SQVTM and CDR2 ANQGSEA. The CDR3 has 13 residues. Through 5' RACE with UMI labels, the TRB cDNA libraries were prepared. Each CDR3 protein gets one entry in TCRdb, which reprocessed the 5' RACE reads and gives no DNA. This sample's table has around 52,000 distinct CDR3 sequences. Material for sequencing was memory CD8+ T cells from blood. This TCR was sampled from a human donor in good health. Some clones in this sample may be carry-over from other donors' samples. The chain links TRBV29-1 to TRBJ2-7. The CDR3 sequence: CSVEAEPSYEQYF.